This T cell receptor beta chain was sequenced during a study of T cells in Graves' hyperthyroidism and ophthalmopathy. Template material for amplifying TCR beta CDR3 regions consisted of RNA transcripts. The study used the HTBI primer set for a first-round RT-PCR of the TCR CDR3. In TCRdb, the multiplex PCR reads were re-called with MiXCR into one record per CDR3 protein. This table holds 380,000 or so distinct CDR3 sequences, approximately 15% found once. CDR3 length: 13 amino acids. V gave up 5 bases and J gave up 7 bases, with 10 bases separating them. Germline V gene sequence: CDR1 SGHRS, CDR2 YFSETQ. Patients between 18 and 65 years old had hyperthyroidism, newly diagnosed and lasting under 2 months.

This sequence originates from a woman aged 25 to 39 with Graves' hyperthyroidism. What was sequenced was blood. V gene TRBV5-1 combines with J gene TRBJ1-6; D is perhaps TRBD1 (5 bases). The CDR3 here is CASREGRNSPLHF. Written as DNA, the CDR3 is TGCGCCAGCAGAGAGGGGAGGAATTCACCCCTCCACTTT.